A single sample is the source of the 27 T cell receptor beta chains below, sequenced in a study of graft-versus-host responses after intestinal transplantation. These TCRs' antigens remain unknown. Some clones are missing from TCRdb's copy, which holds only in-frame ones; the method was immunoSEQ multiplex PCR. In the table there are some 140,000 clones, 80% to 95% of which are singletons. Material: unstimulated CD4+ T cells sorted from spleen or lymph node cells, obtained before intestinal transplant. All receptors come from a human donor who received an intestinal transplant.

Details on this clone: This sample also contains other DNA sequences that code for the same CDR3. The chain recombines TRBV18 with TRBJ1-3, with D uncertain. Germline V gene data show CDR1 as KGHSH and CDR2 as LQKENI. This CDR3 is built from 14 residues. The ends were cut back, 6 bases at V and 3 bases at J, with 12 bases in the middle. CDR3 DNA sequence: TGTGCCAGCTCTGGCGGCGGGTATGGAAACACCATATATTTT. It specifies CASSGGGYGNTIYF.

The chain uses TRBV6-6 and TRBJ2-5; possible D gene TRBD1, 6 bases. The germline V and J ends were trimmed by 1 base and 5 bases, with 17 bases remaining between them. CDR3 length equals 16 residues. CDR1 and CDR2 from the germline V gene are MNHNY and SVGAGI (reference sequence). The CDR3, as DNA: TGTGCCAGCAGTTACTTAGGACAGAGTTTCCCCGAGACCCAGTACTTC. Protein product: CASSYLGQSFPETQYF.

The V gene is TRBV5-6, the J gene TRBJ1-1; no definite D call. Germline values: CDR1 SGHDT, CDR2 YYEEEE. This CDR3 contains 13 residues. V was pared by 1 base and J by 4 bases, with 8 bases between. CDR3 in amino acids: CASSLRRRTEAFF. In DNA, the CDR3 is TGTGCCAGCAGCTTGCGCCGACGCACTGAAGCTTTCTTT.

V and J are TRBV18 and TRBJ1-2; the D is unclear. The germline V and J ends were trimmed by 5 bases and 6 bases, with 22 bases remaining between them. In germline, CDR1 is KGHSH, CDR2 LQKENI. This CDR3 is 16 amino acids long. The CDR3 DNA follows: TGTGCCAGCTCAGATAATGTGGGAGGCGCAAAGGATGGCTACACCTTC. Amino acid sequence: CASSDNVGGAKDGYTF.

This chain uses TRBV6-1 with TRBJ1-2; D is perhaps TRBD1 (6 bases). The germline CDR1 and CDR2 sequences are MNHNS and SASEGT. The CDR3 is 14 residues long. V lost 7 bases and J 4 bases, leaving 16 bases between the germline ends. The CDR3 loop is CASNTQGLVYGYTF. The CDR3 nucleotides are TGTGCCAGCAATACTCAGGGGCTGGTCTATGGCTACACCTTC.

The chain combines TRBV27 with TRBJ2-3, with TRBD2 as a possible D gene (5 bases). The CDR3 is made up of 15 amino acids. V was pared by 4 bases and J by 5 bases, with 16 bases between. CDR1 and CDR2 (germline): MNHEY, SMNVEV (reference sequence). In DNA form, the CDR3 reads TGTGCCAGCAGTTCCGCGGCAGCCGGGAAAGATACGCAGTATTTT. It yields the protein CASSSAAAGKDTQYF.

To note about this clone: The sample carries other DNA sequences with the same CDR3. The CDR3 DNA reads as TGTGCCAGCAGCTTGAGGGGACTAGCGGGAGGCGAGCAGTTCTTC. The encoded protein is CASSLRGLAGGEQFF. This sequence joins TRBV7-3 and TRBJ2-1, with TRBD2 matching 15 bases. CDR3 length: 15 amino acids. V lost 3 bases to trimming and J lost 10 bases; unmatched junction nucleotides: 4. Germline V gene data show CDR1 as SGHTA and CDR2 as FQGTGA.

This clone was seen a single time. This chain uses TRBV12-5 with TRBJ2-2; the D gene is possibly TRBD1 (6 bases). V lost 5 bases and J lost 4, with 14 bases in between. This CDR3 spans 15 amino acids. Germline V gene lookup returns CDR1 LGHNT and CDR2 FRNRAP. CDR3 sequence (DNA): TGTGCTAGTGGTCAAGGGGGAGTACGCACCGGGGAGCTGTTTTTT. Protein sequence: CASGQGGVRTGELFF.

This clone has a single count. V and J are TRBV5-1 and TRBJ2-1; 7 bases fit TRBD1. Germline V gene sequence: CDR1 SGHRS, CDR2 YFSETQ. The CDR3 is 16 residues long. The ends lost 3 bases at V and 1 base at J; junction bases unmatched: 7. The CDR3 here is CASSYDRVGSYNEQFF. The CDR3 region has the DNA TGCGCCAGCAGCTACGACAGGGTAGGGTCCTACAATGAGCAGTTCTTC.

The chain couples TRBV27 to TRBJ1-2, with 7 bases matching TRBD1. This CDR3 is 13 amino acids long. From germline, CDR1 is MNHEY and CDR2 SMNVEV (reference sequence). V dropped 6 bases and J dropped 8; count of bases not matched to a gene: 9. Here the CDR3 DNA reads TGTGCCAGCAGAAATACAGGGGACCTCGGCTACACCTTC. Translation gives CASRNTGDLGYTF.

This chain joins TRBV6-1 and TRBJ1-1; D ambiguous. V shed 7 bases and J shed 1 base, with 10 bases lying between them. The CDR3 is made up of 13 amino acids. CDR1 and CDR2 (germline): MNHNS, SASEGT. The CDR3 nucleotides are TGTGCCAGCACCCGGGCCCCGAACACTGAAGCTTTCTTT. Translation: CASTRAPNTEAFF.

The chain uses TRBV2 and TRBJ2-4; D possibly corresponds to TRBD1 (5 bases). Looked up from germline, CDR1 is SNHLY and CDR2 is FYNNEI. CDR3 length: 13 residues. Trimming shortened V by 7 bases and J by 2 bases, and 9 bases separated the two germline ends. The CDR3: CASNQGSKNIQYF. The CDR3 coding sequence is TGTGCCAGCAATCAGGGATCCAAAAACATTCAGTACTTC.

The chain recombines TRBV30 with TRBJ1-2; D gene unclear. This CDR3 contains 11 residues. The V end lost 4 bases, the J end lost 1 base, and 4 bases lay between the germline ends. CDR1 GTSNPN and CDR2 SVGIG come from the germline V gene (reference sequence). In nucleotides, the CDR3 is TGTGCCTGGACCGTTAACTATGGCTACACCTTC. This encodes CAWTVNYGYTF.

This chain connects TRBV19 to TRBJ2-3; 7 nucleotides agree with TRBD2. V dropped 2 bases and J dropped 11; count of bases not matched to a gene: 4. Germline CDR1 LNHDA, CDR2 SQIVND (reference sequence). This CDR3 contains 12 residues. Written as DNA, the CDR3 is TGTGCCAGTAGTATATTGAGCGGGGAGCAGTATTTT. This encodes CASSILSGEQYF.

V usage is TRBV4-3 and J usage is TRBJ2-7, with TRBD1 matching over 8 bases. Germline CDR1 LGHNA, CDR2 YSLEER. The CDR3 has 15 residues. The V segment lost 0 bases and the J segment 1 base; nucleotides outside the gene matches: 2. CDR3 sequence reads: CASSQEQGVSYEQYF. The CDR3 DNA reads TGCGCCAGCAGCCAAGAACAGGGGGTATCCTACGAGCAGTACTTC.

The chain joins TRBV28 to TRBJ2-5; D may match TRBD1 or TRBD2 (6 bases each). V was clipped by 5 bases and J by 11 bases, with 9 bases between them. The CDR3 contains 10 residues. CDR1 and CDR2 (germline): MDHEN, SYDVKM. The CDR3 nucleotides are TGTGCCAGCAGTAGGGGGGAGCAGTACTTC. It specifies CASSRGEQYF.

The J gene is TRBJ2-1, the V gene TRBV7-8, with D unclear. The V gene lost 5 bases and the J gene lost 0 bases, with 11 bases spanning the gap. The germline V gene has CDR1 SGHVS and CDR2 FQNEAQ. CDR3 length equals 15 residues. This CDR3 reads CASSPVQRSYNEQFF. CDR3 sequence (DNA): TGTGCCAGCAGCCCCGTACAACGCTCCTACAATGAGCAGTTCTTC.

This clone was recorded once. The chain combines TRBV30 with TRBJ1-5; TRBD1 might be the D (6 bases). CDR3 length: 11 amino acids. Germline loops: CDR1 GTSNPN, CDR2 SVGIG (reference sequence). The CDR3 protein is CEWGGQQPQHF. Written as DNA, the CDR3 is TGTGAATGGGGGGGGCAACAGCCCCAGCATTTT.

The chain uses TRBV28 and TRBJ1-1; 8 bases fit TRBD1. Unmatched junction bases numbered 11, after V lost 2 bases and J lost 9 bases. Per germline, CDR1 MDHEN and CDR2 SYDVKM. The CDR3 extends over 15 amino acids. This CDR3 is CASSLGGQGRKKAFF. CDR3 DNA: TGTGCCAGCAGTTTAGGCGGACAGGGTCGAAAAAAAGCTTTCTTT.

This sequence joins TRBV6-1 and TRBJ1-2, with a tentative D call TRBD1 (5 bases). The CDR3 covers 16 residues. The ends were cut back, 4 bases at V and 0 bases at J, with 15 bases in the middle. Germline-derived CDR1 and CDR2 are MNHNS and SASEGT. The DNA for the CDR3 is TGTGCCAGCAGTGTAATGGGACCGAAAGCTAACTATGGCTACACCTTC. Translation gives CASSVMGPKANYGYTF.

The chain joins TRBV5-1 to TRBJ2-1; 8 bases fit TRBD2. The CDR3 runs 16 residues. Germline lookup yields CDR1 SGHRS and CDR2 YFSETQ. V was pared by 4 bases and J by 0 bases, with 6 bases of the junction left unmatched. DNA of the CDR3: TGCGCCAGCAGCCTAGCGGGCGTCAGCTCCTACAATGAGCAGTTCTTC. It encodes CASSLAGVSSYNEQFF. The whole variable domain, filled in from reference TRBV5-1 and TRBJ2-1, reads KAGVTQTPRYLIKTRGQQVTLSCSPISGHRSVSWYQQTPGQGLQFLFEYFSETQRNKGNFPGRFSGRQFSNSRSEMNVSTLELGDSALYLCASSLAGVSSYNEQFFGPGTRLTVL.

This chain uses TRBV7-2 with TRBJ2-5, with TRBD1 identical over 7 bases. The CDR3 spans 14 residues. J gave up 4 bases and V 6 bases, and 8 bases lay outside the gene matches. From germline, CDR1 is SGHTA and CDR2 FQGNSA. This CDR3 reads CASRKGGGGETQYF. The CDR3 DNA is TGTGCCAGCAGGAAAGGGGGCGGAGGAGAGACCCAGTACTTC. The variable domain in full, with the rest retrieved from reference TRBV7-2 and TRBJ2-5, is GAGVSQSPSNKVTEKGKDVELRCDPISGHTALYWYRQSLGQGLEFLIYFQGNSAPDKSGLPSDRFSAERTGGSVSTLTIQRTQQEDSAVYLCASRKGGGGETQYFGPGTRLLVL.

The J gene is TRBJ2-5, the V gene TRBV5-1, with 7 nucleotides matching TRBD1. Germline V gene data show CDR1 as SGHRS and CDR2 as YFSETQ. The CDR3 is made up of 15 amino acids. The V and J ends lost 2 bases and 1 base, in that order; junction bases with no gene match: 5. The CDR3 nucleotides are TGCGCCAGCAGCTTTCGACAGGGTCCCCAAGAGACCCAGTACTTC. It specifies CASSFRQGPQETQYF.

The rearrangement joins TRBV27 to TRBJ1-1; possibly TRBD1 for D (5 bases). V was trimmed by 4 bases and J by 6 bases, leaving 21 bases between them. This CDR3 spans 16 amino acids. The germline gives CDR1 MNHEY, CDR2 SMNVEV (reference sequence). In nucleotides, the CDR3 is TGTGCCAGCAGTTCCCCCCGACAGACCAAAAGGCCTGAAGCTTTCTTT. It encodes CASSSPRQTKRPEAFF.

The V and J genes are TRBV4-1 and TRBJ1-1; D remains ambiguous. CDR1 and CDR2 (germline): MGHRA, YSYEKL. Trimming took off 3 bases at V and 1 base at J, with 12 bases between the two ends. The length of the CDR3 is 15 residues. CDR3 in amino acids: CASSQTEYWNTEAFF. DNA of the CDR3: TGCGCCAGCAGCCAGACGGAATATTGGAACACTGAAGCTTTCTTT.

The rearrangement uses TRBV6-5 and TRBJ2-1, with TRBD2 as a possible D gene (6 bases). The CDR3 runs 13 residues. From germline, CDR1 is MNHEY and CDR2 SVGAGI. Between the trimmed V and J ends, which lost 6 bases and 8 bases, there was a span of 14 bases. CDR3 protein: CASSYHGGYEQFF. CDR3 DNA sequence: TGTGCCAGCAGCTACCATGGAGGGTATGAGCAGTTCTTC.

The rearrangement uses TRBV4-1 and TRBJ2-7, with TRBD1 matching 7 bases. Looked up from germline, CDR1 is MGHRA and CDR2 is YSYEKL. The CDR3 length is 14 residues. With 2 bases clipped from V and 2 bases from J, the junction kept 3 bases outside the gene matches. As DNA, the CDR3 is TGCGCCAGCAGCCAAACTGGACAGGCCTACGAGCAGTACTTC. The encoded protein is CASSQTGQAYEQYF.